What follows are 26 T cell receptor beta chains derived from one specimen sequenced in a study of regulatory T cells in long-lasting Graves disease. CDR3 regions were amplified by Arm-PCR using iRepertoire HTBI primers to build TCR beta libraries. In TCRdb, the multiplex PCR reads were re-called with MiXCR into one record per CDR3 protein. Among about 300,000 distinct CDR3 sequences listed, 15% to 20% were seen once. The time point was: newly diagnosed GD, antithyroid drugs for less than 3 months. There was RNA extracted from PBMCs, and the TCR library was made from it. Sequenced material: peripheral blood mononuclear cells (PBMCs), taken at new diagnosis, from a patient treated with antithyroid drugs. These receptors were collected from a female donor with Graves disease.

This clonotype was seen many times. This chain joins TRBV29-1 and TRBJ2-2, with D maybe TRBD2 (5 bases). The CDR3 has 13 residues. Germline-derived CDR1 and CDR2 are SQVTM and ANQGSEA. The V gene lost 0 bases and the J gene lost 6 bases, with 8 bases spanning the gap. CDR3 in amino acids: CSVEDRGAGELFF. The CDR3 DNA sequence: TGCAGCGTTGAAGATCGGGGAGCCGGGGAGCTGTTTTTT.

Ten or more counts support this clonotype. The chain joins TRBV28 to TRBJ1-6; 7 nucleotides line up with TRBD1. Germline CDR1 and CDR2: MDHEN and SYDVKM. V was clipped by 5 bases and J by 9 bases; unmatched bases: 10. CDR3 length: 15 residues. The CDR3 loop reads CASSAHRGVSSPLHF. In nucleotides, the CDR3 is TGTGCCAGCAGTGCACACAGGGGCGTAAGTTCACCCCTCCACTTT.

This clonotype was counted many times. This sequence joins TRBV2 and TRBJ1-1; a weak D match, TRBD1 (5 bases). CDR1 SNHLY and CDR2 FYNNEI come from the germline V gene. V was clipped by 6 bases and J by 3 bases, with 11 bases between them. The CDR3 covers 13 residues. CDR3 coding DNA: TGTGCCAGCAGAGGGACCTCAGACACTGAAGCTTTCTTT. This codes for CASRGTSDTEAFF.

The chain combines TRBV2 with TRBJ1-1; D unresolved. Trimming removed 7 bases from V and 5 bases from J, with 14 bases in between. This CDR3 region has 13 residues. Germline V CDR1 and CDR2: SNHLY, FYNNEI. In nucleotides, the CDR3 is TGTGCCAGCACGGTGGACGGCGCGACTGAAGCTTTCTTT. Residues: CASTVDGATEAFF.

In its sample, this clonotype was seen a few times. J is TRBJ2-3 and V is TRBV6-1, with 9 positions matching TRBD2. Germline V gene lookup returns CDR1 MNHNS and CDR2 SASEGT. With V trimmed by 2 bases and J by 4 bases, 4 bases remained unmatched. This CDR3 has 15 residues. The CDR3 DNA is TGTGCCAGCAGTGAATTAGCGGGAGACCCAGATACGCAGTATTTT. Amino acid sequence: CASSELAGDPDTQYF.

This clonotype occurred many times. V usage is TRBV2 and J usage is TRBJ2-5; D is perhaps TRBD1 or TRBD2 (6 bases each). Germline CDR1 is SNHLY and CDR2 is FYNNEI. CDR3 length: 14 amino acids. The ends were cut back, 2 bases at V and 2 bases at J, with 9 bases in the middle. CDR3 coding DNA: TGTGCCAGCAGTGAAAGGGGGGTGCAAGAGACCCAGTACTTC. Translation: CASSERGVQETQYF.

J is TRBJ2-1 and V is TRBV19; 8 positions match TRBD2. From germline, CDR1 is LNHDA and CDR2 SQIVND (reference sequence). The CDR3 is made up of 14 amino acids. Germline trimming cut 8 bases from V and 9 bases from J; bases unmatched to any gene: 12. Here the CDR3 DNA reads TGTGCCAGTTCGGGACTAGTGGGGAGGGGTGAGCAGTTCTTC. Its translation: CASSGLVGRGEQFF.

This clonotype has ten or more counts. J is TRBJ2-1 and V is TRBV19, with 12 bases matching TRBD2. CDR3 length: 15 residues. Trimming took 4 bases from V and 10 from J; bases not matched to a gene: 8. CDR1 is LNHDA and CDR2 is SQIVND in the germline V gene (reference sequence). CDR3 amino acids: CASSTPTSGSREQFF. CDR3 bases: TGTGCCAGTAGTACCCCGACTAGCGGGAGCAGGGAGCAGTTCTTC.

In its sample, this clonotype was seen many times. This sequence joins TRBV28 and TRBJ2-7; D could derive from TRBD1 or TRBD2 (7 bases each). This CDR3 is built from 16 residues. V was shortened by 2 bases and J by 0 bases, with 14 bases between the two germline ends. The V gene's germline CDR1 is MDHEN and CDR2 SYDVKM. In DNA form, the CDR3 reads TGTGCCAGCAGTTTAACCTCAGGGGGGGCCTCCTACGAGCAGTACTTC. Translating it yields CASSLTSGGASYEQYF.

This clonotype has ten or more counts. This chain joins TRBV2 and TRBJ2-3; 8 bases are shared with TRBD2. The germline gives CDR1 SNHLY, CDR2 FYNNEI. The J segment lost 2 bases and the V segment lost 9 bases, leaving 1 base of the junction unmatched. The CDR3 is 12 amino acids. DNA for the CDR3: TGTGCCAGGGGACTAGACACAGATACGCAGTATTTT. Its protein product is CARGLDTDTQYF.

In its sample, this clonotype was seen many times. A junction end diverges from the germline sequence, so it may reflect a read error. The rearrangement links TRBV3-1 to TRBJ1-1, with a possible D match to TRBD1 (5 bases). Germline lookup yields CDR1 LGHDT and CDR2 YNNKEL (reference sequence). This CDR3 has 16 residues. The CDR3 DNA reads TGTGCCAGCAGTCAAGGAGGGAGGGGACTGAACACTGAAGCTTTCTTT. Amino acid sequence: CASSQGGRGLNTEAFF.

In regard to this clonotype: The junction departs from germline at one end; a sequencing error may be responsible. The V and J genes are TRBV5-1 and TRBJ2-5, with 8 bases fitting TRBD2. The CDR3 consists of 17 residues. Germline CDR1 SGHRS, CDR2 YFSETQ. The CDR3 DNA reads TGCGCCAGCAGCTTGACTCCGTCCCTAGCGGGCCAAGAGACCCAATACTTC. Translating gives CASSLTPSLAGQETQYF.

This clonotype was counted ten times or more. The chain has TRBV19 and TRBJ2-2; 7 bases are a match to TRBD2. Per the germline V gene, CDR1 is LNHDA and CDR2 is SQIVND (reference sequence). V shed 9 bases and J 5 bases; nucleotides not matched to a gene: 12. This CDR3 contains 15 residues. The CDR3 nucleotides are TGTGCCAGCGCCTCAGGACTAGTAAGGACCGGGGAGCTGTTTTTT. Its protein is CASASGLVRTGELFF. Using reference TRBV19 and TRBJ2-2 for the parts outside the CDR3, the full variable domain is DGGITQSPKYLFRKEGQNVTLSCEQNLNHDAMYWYRQDPGQGLRLIYYSQIVNDFQKGDIAEGYSVSREKKESFPLTVTSAQKNPTAFYLCASASGLVRTGELFFGEGSRLTVL.

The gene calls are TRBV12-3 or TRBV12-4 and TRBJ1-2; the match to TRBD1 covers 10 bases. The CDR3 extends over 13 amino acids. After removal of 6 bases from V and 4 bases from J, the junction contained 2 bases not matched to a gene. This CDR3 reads CASRRTGGYGYTF. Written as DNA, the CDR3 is TGTGCCAGCAGACGGACAGGGGGCTATGGCTACACCTTC.

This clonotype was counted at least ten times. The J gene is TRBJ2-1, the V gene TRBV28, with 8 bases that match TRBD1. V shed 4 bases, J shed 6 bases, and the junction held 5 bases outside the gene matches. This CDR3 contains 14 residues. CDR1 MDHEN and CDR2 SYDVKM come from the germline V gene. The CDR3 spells CASSSRQGSNEQFF. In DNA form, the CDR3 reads TGTGCCAGCAGTTCGAGACAGGGGTCCAATGAGCAGTTCTTC.

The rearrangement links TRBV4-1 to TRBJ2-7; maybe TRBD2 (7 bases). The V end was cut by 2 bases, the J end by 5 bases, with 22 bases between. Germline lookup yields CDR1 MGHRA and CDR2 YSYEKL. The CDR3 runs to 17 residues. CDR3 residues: CASSQIKGGELGHEQYF. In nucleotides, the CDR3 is TGCGCCAGCAGCCAAATTAAGGGGGGGGAGTTGGGACACGAGCAGTACTTC.

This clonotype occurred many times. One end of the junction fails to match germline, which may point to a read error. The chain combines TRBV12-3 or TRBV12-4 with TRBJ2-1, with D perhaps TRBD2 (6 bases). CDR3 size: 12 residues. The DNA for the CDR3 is TGTGCCAGCCGTAAGGACTACTATGAGCAGTTCTTC. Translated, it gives CASRKDYYEQFF.

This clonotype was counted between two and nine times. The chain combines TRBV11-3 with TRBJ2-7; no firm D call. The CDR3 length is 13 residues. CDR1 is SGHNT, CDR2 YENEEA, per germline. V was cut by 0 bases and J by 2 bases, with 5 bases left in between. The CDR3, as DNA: TGTGCCAGCAGCTTAGATGACCCCTACGAGCAGTACTTC. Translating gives CASSLDDPYEQYF.

DNA of the CDR3: TGTGCCAGCAGCTTAGATCTTGCGTCCTCCTACAATGAGCAGTTCTTC. Translation gives CASSLDLASSYNEQFF. The rearrangement joins TRBV11-2 to TRBJ2-1; D not resolved. V shed 0 bases and J shed 0 bases, with 9 bases lying between them. The CDR3 runs 16 residues. The germline gives CDR1 SGHAT, CDR2 FQNNGV. The whole variable domain, filled in from reference TRBV11-2 and TRBJ2-1, reads EAGVAQSPRYKIIEKRQSVAFWCNPISGHATLYWYQQILGQGPKLLIQFQNNGVVDDSQLPKDRFSAERLKGVDSTLKIQPAKLEDSAVYLCASSLDLASSYNEQFFGPGTRLTVL.

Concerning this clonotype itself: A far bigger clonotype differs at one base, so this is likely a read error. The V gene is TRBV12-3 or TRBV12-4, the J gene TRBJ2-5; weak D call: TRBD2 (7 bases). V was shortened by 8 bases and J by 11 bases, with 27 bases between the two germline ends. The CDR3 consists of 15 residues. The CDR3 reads CASCSGQWGGNEQYF. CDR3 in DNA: TGTGCCAGCTGCAGCGGTCAATGGGGGGGCAATGAGCAGTACTTC.

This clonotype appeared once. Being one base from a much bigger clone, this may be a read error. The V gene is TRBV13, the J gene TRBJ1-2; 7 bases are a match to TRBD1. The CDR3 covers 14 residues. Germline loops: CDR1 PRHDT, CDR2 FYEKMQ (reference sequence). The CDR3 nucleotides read TGTGCCAGCAGCTTATACAGGGGATTAGCTGGCCACACCTTC. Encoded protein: CASSLYRGLAGHTF. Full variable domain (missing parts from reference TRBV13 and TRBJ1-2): AAGVIQSPRHLIKEKRETATLKCYPIPRHDTVYWYQQGPGQDPQFLISFYEKMQSDKGSIPDRFSAQQFSDYHSELNMSSLELGDSALYFCASSLYRGLAGHTFGSGTRLTVV.

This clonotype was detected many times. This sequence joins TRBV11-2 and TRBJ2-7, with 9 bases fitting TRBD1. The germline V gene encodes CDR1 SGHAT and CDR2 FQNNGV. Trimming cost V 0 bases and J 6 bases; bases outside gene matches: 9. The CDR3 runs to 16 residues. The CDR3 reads CASSLDQRQGVCEQYF. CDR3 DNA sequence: TGTGCCAGCAGCTTAGATCAGAGACAGGGGGTTTGCGAGCAGTACTTC.

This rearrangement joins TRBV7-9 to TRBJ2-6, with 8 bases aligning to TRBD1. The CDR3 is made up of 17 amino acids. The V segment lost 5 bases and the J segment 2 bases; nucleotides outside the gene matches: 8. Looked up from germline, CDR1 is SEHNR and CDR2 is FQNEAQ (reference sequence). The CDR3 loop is CASSPAGQGTGANVLTF. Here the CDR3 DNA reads TGTGCCAGCAGCCCGGCAGGACAGGGTACTGGGGCCAACGTCCTGACTTTC.

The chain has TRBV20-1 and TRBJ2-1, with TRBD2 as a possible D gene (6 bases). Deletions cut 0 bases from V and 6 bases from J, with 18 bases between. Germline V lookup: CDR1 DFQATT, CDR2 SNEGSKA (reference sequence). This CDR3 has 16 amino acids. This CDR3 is CSARDGGGSSLNEQFF. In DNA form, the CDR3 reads TGCAGTGCTAGAGATGGAGGAGGGTCCTCCCTCAATGAGCAGTTCTTC.

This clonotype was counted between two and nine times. This CDR3 reads CASSPPSDRAPYEQYF. CDR3 DNA sequence: TGTGCCAGCAGTCCGCCGTCGGACAGGGCCCCCTACGAGCAGTACTTC. The chain links TRBV28 to TRBJ2-7; 8 bases fit TRBD1. This CDR3 has 16 residues. Germline V gives CDR1 MDHEN, CDR2 SYDVKM. Trimming removed 5 bases from V and 2 bases from J; junction bases left unmatched: 11.

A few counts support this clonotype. As DNA, the CDR3 is TGTGCCAGCAGATATGAAATTACTAGCGAGGCCGGGGAGCTGTTTTTT. Translated: CASRYEITSEAGELFF. V gene TRBV6-1 combines with J gene TRBJ2-2, with 7 positions matching TRBD2. V was clipped by 6 bases and J by 6 bases; unmatched bases: 13. The CDR3 covers 16 residues. The germline V gene encodes CDR1 MNHNS and CDR2 SASEGT.